This section outlines one TCR beta chain sequence together with its context. This clone was seen a few times. Its antigen is still unknown. The sample holds no much larger clone one base away, and base qualities are not on file. The treatment or condition label for this specimen denotes: around 19 received Ad26.COV2.S at low or high dose, single or two shots; a few received placebo; per-sample allocation not given. Repertoires of vaccine and placebo recipients were sequenced from samples collected on day 63 after the first injection. In Cohort 1b, about two dozen adults aged 18-55 years were enrolled at a single site in Boston, USA, between 29 July and 7 August 2020. As a vaccine, Ad26.COV2.S was a replication-incompetent adenovirus type 26 vector that expressed a prefusion-stabilized SARS-CoV-2 spike protein derived from the original Wuhan strain. The immunoSEQ Assay was the method used to sequence TCRbeta CDR3 regions. After extraction, genomic DNA underwent amplification by bias-controlled multiplex PCR, followed by high-throughput sequencing. The paper's data handling went like this. To quantify the absolute abundance of each unique TCRbeta CDR3 region, sequences were collapsed and filtered. T cell fraction was estimated by normalizing TCRbeta template counts to usable DNA, which was measured by amplifying reference genes present in all nucleated cells. Repertoire TCRs were annotated as SARS-CoV-2-specific by exact matching of V gene, CDR3 amino acid sequence and J gene to a known reactive TCR set. The reference SARS-CoV-2 TCR set came from MIRA and was filtered for enrichment in COVID-19-positive ImmuneCODE repertoires, removing public or cross-reactive TCRs. Using the MIRA antigens, annotated TCRs were further analysed by specific ORF or by position within an ORF. Breadth was defined as the number of annotated unique rearrangements divided by the total number of unique productive rearrangements, and depth was defined as the summed frequency of the annotated unique rearrangements. Two-sided Wilcoxon rank-sum tests were applied when comparing TCR breadth between groups. TCRdb took this table from immuneACCESS and kept in-frame rearrangements with V and J called. Such tables lack part of the clones; where checked against another copy, unresolved V genes explain under half of the gap, and the rest is unexplained. From that table come the V and J calls and clone size; the DNA was used to work out D and trimming. The sample table holds some 340,000 clones, of which around 84% were seen once. The ten biggest clones cover 1.9% of the sample.

V is cut by 0 bases and J by 4 bases, and the space between the germline ends is 4 bases. From cysteine to phenylalanine, the CDR3 is 13 amino acids long. Only the CDR3 portion is preserved as DNA: 39 bases, with reading frame beginning at the first base. Looking up the germline V gene yields CDR1 MNHEY and CDR2 SVGEGT. This entry belongs to a study of Ad26.COV2.S vaccination and SARS-CoV-2 variants (dated by TCRdb to about 2021). For the study in its entirety: Vaccine-arm donors were drawn from COV1001, a multicentre, randomized, double-blind, placebo-controlled phase I-IIa trial of Ad26.COV2.S in healthy adults. The specificity and breadth of SARS-CoV-2-reactive T cell receptors after Ad26.COV2.S vaccination were assessed by TCRbeta repertoire sequencing. Blinding of investigators to trial group allocation was maintained during experiments and outcome assessment. Ad26.COV2.S was administered intramuscularly at a dose of 5x10^10 or 1x10^11 viral particles, either as one shot or as two shots given 56 days apart. Trial participants were randomized into five groups of five: low-dose or high-dose Ad26.COV2.S given once or twice, or placebo on both occasions. A total of some 30 samples were included in the TCR-sequenced set, comprising around 19 Ad26.COV2.S vaccine recipients, 5 placebo recipients and 8 SARS-CoV-2 convalescent individuals. Overall study outcomes, separate from this receptor: The study was not powered for comparison of responses between vaccine doses or regimens. Compared with placebo recipients, Ad26.COV2.S recipients showed higher spike-specific TCR breadth (P = 0.0014). Non-spike TCR breadth was comparable between vaccine and placebo recipients, consistent with the vaccine containing only spike. After vaccination, substantial breadth of spike-specific CD8+ and CD4+ T cell responses was reported. The authors noted that the TCR breadth and depth analyses may have underestimated total T cell responses.

The receptor's source is a person aged 18-65 years who received the Ad26.COV2.S COVID-19 vaccine or a placebo. The sequence is built from TRBV6-2 or TRBV6-3 and TRBJ1-3; no D gene call is confident. Sequenced material: peripheral blood, taken in a trial of Ad26.COV2.S vaccine versus placebo. The CDR3 reads as follows: CASSYSRGNTIYF. The DNA sequence is as follows: TGTGCCAGCAGTTACTCCAGAGGAAACACCATATATTTT.